This T cell receptor beta chain was sequenced in a study of CD8 T cells in ankylosing spondylitis. Study conclusions and caveats: According to the report, clones linked to the disease were significantly enriched in matched synovial fluid samples taken from ankylosing spondylitis patients. A motif in TCR beta, a set of about 8 highly homologous variants, appeared characteristic of ankylosing spondylitis blood. The disease-linked clones had a CD8+ phenotype and low blood frequencies.

As regards this clonotype: Its specificity is unknown.

The authors made TCR beta libraries by quantitative 5'-RACE with molecular barcodes. In TCRdb, the 5' RACE reads were re-called with MiXCR into one record per CDR3 protein. The repertoire holds about 450,000 distinct CDR3 sequences, with 26% as singletons. Germline CDR1 and CDR2: DFQATT and SNEGSKA (reference sequence). The CDR3 runs to 14 residues. V lost 7 bases and J lost 5; bases outside the gene matches: 12. This TCR came from a male donor with ankylosing spondylitis. The gene calls are TRBV20-1 and TRBJ2-3; 7 bases match TRBD2. What was sequenced was blood, either unsorted or a sorted T cell fraction (not recorded which). In DNA, the CDR3 is TGCAGTGTTTCAAGGGCTAGCGGACAAGATACGCAGTATTTT. Residues: CSVSRASGQDTQYF.